This is a list of T cell receptor beta chains from one sample in a study of cytomegalovirus exposure and HLA in healthy donors. Some clones are missing from TCRdb's copy, which holds only in-frame ones; the method was immunoSEQ multiplex PCR. The sample includes about 62,000 clones, approximately 78% seen only once; the top ten take just under 3%. Sequencing used PBMCs. The source is a woman in her twenties or thirties in good health and CMV-seronegative. CDR3s leave out the opening cysteine and the closing phenylalanine or tryptophan. D genes are given only for firm matches.

>TRBD1|TRBV7-9
ASGSHDRGPYNEQF
>.|TRBV19
ASSTRAGANVLT
>TRBD2|TRBV5-1
ASSLLLAGVNNEQF
>TRBD1|TRBV2
ASSEWGDRPGTEAF
>.|TRBV2
ASSQSGRYQETQY
>TRBD1|TRBV19
ASSIRPGGSGSPLH
>.|TRBV15
ATSPSQETQY
>.|TRBV11-3
ASKGQKPYEQY
>TRBD1|TRBV4-1
ASSQGQGLSYEQY
>.|TRBV6-6
ASSVRVDSPLH
>.|TRBV11-3
ASSLDLLAVPTGELF
>.|TRBV19
ASSVRLNTEAF
>.|TRBV5-1
ASSLDGYEQY
>.|TRBV11-3
ASSLGQPYNEQF
>TRBD2|TRBV4-3
ASSRTSGGYTDTQY
>TRBD1|TRBV5-6
ASSQGQGLYNSPLH
>.|TRBV19
ASSIDMGSPQH
>.|TRBV19
ASADQGVSNQPQH
>.|TRBV4-3
ASSHSRVGTDTQY
>TRBD1|TRBV5-1
ASSLDSRFAGGAEGATNEKLF
>.|TRBV21-1
ASSKVVRTDHFSSPLH
>.|TRBV19
ASSKQATLNTEAF
>.|TRBV7-9
ASSSRTFNYGYT
>TRBD1|TRBV30
AWTEGAGDTEAF
>TRBD2|TRBV9
ASSGGLAGPTWETQY
>.|TRBV28
ASREGGAKNIQY
>.|TRBV20-1
SARTPYEQY
>.|TRBV7-7
ASPTLQVNTEAF
>.|TRBV19
ASSIEGGFSYEQY
>.|TRBV10-2
ASSESVSEGTEAF
>.|TRBV2
ASRTGYIGELF
>TRBD1|TRBV5-1
ASSRGQGYYGYT
>.|TRBV7-2
ASSSSRVVDGYT
>.|TRBV29-1
SVEDALTLEETQY
>TRBD1|TRBV19
ASKGRGDEKLF
>.|TRBV4-1
ASSQDRSSARNTIY
>.|TRBV10-1
ASSGSNAGNTGELF
>.|TRBV10-1
ASSPGTSTDTQY
>TRBD2|TRBV5-5
ASSPPGGASGELF
>TRBD1|TRBV5-1
ASSLDRVNTEAF